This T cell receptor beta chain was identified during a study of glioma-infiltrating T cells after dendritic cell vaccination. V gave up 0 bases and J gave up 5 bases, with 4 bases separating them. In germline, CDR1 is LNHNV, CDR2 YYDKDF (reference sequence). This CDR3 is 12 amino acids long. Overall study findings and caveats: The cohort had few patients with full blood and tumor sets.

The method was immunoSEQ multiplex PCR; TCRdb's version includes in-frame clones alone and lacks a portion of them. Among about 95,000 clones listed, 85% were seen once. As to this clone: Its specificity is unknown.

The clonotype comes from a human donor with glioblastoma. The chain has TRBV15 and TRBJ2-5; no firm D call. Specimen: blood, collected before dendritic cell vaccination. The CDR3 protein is CATSRDRETQYF. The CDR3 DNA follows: TGTGCCACCAGCAGAGATCGTGAGACCCAGTACTTC.